These 13 T cell receptor beta chains were all obtained from the same sample, sequenced in a study of regulatory T cells in long-lasting Graves disease. Investigators prepared the TCR beta libraries by applying iRepertoire HTBI primers and Arm-PCR of CDR3 regions. MiXCR was run by TCRdb on the multiplex PCR reads, yielding one entry per CDR3 protein. The table lists about 430,000 distinct CDR3 sequences, about 15% of them singletons. Described time point: newly diagnosed GD, antithyroid drugs for less than 3 months. After RNA was extracted from PBMCs, the TCR library was made from it. These data also formed part of another study, on T cells in Graves' hyperthyroidism and ophthalmopathy.

The specimen comprised peripheral blood mononuclear cells (PBMCs), sampled at new diagnosis, from a patient treated with antithyroid drugs. The receptors originated from a woman between 40 and 50 years old with Graves disease.

The CDR3, as DNA: TGTGCCTGGAGTGTACGAAACCCTTATGGCTACACCTTC. Translating gives CAWSVRNPYGYTF. V and J are TRBV30 and TRBJ1-2; D is uncertain. Trimming removed 0 bases from V and 5 bases from J, with 10 bases in between. The CDR3 length is 13 residues. Germline-derived CDR1 and CDR2 are GTSNPN and SVGIG (reference sequence).

There are many counts of this clonotype. This chain connects TRBV6-1 to TRBJ2-3; 9 nucleotides match TRBD2. The CDR3 runs 14 residues. J was trimmed by 3 bases and V by 7 bases; bases with no gene match: 5. Germline CDR1 MNHNS, CDR2 SASEGT. DNA of the CDR3: TGTGCCAGCACGGCGACTAGCGGTACAGATACGCAGTATTTT. Protein product: CASTATSGTDTQYF.

Comment on this clonotype: Germline and junction disagree at one end, which may indicate a read error. The chain links TRBV7-9 to TRBJ2-1, with D unresolved. Germline V CDR1 and CDR2: SEHNR, FQNEAQ (reference sequence). This CDR3 region has 14 residues. CDR3 coding DNA: TGTGCCAACAGCTTAGATGGCGGTCCCAGGATGCAGTTCTTC. Translation gives CANSLDGGPRMQFF.

This clonotype was counted a few times. The chain couples TRBV12-3 or TRBV12-4 to TRBJ1-2, with TRBD1 as a possible D gene (6 bases). Trimming cost V 7 bases and J 6 bases, with 15 bases left between them. This CDR3 contains 13 residues. CDR3 nucleotides: TGTGCCAGCACCCCTAATAGGGGGGATGGCTACACCTTC. This codes for CASTPNRGDGYTF.

This clonotype has at least ten counts. J is TRBJ1-1 and V is TRBV28, with D uncertain. The CDR3 is made up of 15 amino acids. Deletions cut 7 bases from V and 7 bases from J, with 22 bases between. In germline, CDR1 is MDHEN, CDR2 SYDVKM. CDR3 residues: CASINRAAVSGEAFF. The CDR3 DNA reads as TGTGCCAGCATTAATCGGGCCGCGGTTAGCGGTGAAGCTTTCTTT.

This clonotype appeared a few times. This chain uses TRBV18 with TRBJ2-2, with D maybe TRBD1 (6 bases). CDR3 length: 17 residues. Trimming took 5 bases from V and 0 from J, leaving 16 bases between them. Germline loops: CDR1 KGHSH, CDR2 LQKENI. The chain's CDR3 is CASSAPGTTSNTGELFF. The CDR3 coding sequence is TGTGCCAGCTCAGCCCCCGGGACAACCTCGAACACCGGGGAGCTGTTTTTT.

The V and J genes are TRBV20-1 and TRBJ1-1, with TRBD1 identical over 7 bases. Germline assignment: CDR1 DFQATT and CDR2 SNEGSKA (reference sequence). This CDR3 region has 12 residues. V dropped 4 bases and J dropped 4; count of bases not matched to a gene: 3. This CDR3 is CSANPGGTEAFF. In nucleotides, the CDR3 is TGCAGTGCTAACCCAGGGGGCACTGAAGCTTTCTTT.

The sample holds many counts of this clonotype. The rearrangement links TRBV14 to TRBJ2-7, with 7 bases aligning to TRBD2. Germline V CDR1 and CDR2: SGHDN, FVKESK. The CDR3 has 16 residues. After removal of 0 bases from V and 4 bases from J, the junction contained 9 bases not matched to a gene. The CDR3 spells CASSQDWGEGRYEQYF. DNA of the CDR3: TGTGCCAGCAGCCAAGATTGGGGGGAGGGCCGATACGAGCAGTACTTC.

The chain joins TRBV2 to TRBJ2-5; tentatively, D is TRBD1 (6 bases). The CDR3 totals 13 residues. V was cut by 3 bases and J by 4 bases, with 9 bases left in between. The germline V gene encodes CDR1 SNHLY and CDR2 FYNNEI. DNA of the CDR3: TGTGCCAGCAGTGATCACAGGGTAGAGACCCAGTACTTC. Residues: CASSDHRVETQYF.

The CDR3, as DNA: TGCGCCAGCAGCTTGGGTGTAGGTACTAACTATGGCTACACCTTC. Translated: CASSLGVGTNYGYTF. This chain joins TRBV5-1 and TRBJ1-2; D remains unclear. CDR1 and CDR2 from the germline V gene are SGHRS and YFSETQ. This CDR3 region has 15 residues. Trimming removed 0 bases at V and 0 bases at J, with 9 bases between.

This clonotype has ten or more counts. The chain employs TRBV12-3 or TRBV12-4 and TRBJ2-3; D perhaps matches TRBD2 (6 bases). The CDR3 extends over 15 amino acids. Trimming took 8 bases from V and 2 from J, leaving 17 bases between them. The CDR3 spells CASSGVGGPTDTQYF. The CDR3 coding sequence is TGTGCCAGCTCGGGGGTCGGCGGGCCCACAGATACGCAGTATTTT.

This chain connects TRBV19 to TRBJ1-6, with 7 nucleotides matching TRBD1. This CDR3 has 17 residues. Germline V gene data show CDR1 as LNHDA and CDR2 as SQIVND (reference sequence). V gave up 5 bases and J gave up 3 bases; unmatched junction bases: 10. CDR3 DNA: TGTGCCAGTAGTCCTCGGGACAGCCCCTTCTATAATTCACCCCTCCACTTT. This gives the protein CASSPRDSPFYNSPLHF.

This clonotype was counted many times. The V call is TRBV2, the J call TRBJ2-6; 9 nucleotides agree with TRBD1. Germline loops: CDR1 SNHLY, CDR2 FYNNEI. The CDR3 runs to 18 residues. Trimming took 8 bases from V and 6 from J; bases not matched to a gene: 17. The CDR3 spells CASEKRGQGLGAANVLTF. In DNA form, the CDR3 reads TGTGCCAGCGAGAAAAGGGGACAGGGACTTGGAGCGGCCAACGTCCTGACTTTC.